These 11 T cell receptor beta chains were all obtained from the same sample, sequenced in a study of radiation and T cells in renal cell carcinoma. Generated by immunoSEQ multiplex PCR, the TCRdb table keeps only in-frame clones and is missing some. This table holds 45,000 to 55,000 clones, roughly 80% found once. The time point was: blood 2 weeks post-SBRT. Treatment defined: 15 Gy SBRT to primary tumor, nephrectomy 4 weeks later. Sequencing was performed on blood, taken from a patient whose treatment included radiotherapy and nephrectomy. The source is a woman aged 70-85 years with renal cell carcinoma.

The rearrangement uses TRBV5-1 and TRBJ2-5, with TRBD2 matching over 10 bases. With V trimmed by 0 bases and J by 0 bases, 5 bases remained unmatched. This CDR3 is built from 17 residues. Germline loops: CDR1 SGHRS, CDR2 YFSETQ. The CDR3 protein is CASSLAPSGGNQETQYF. In DNA, the CDR3 is TGCGCCAGCAGCTTGGCCCCTAGCGGGGGCAACCAAGAGACCCAGTACTTC.

This clone has only one observation. This rearrangement joins TRBV4-2 to TRBJ2-3, with 7 bases aligning to TRBD1. The CDR3 has 16 residues. Germline lookup yields CDR1 LGHNA and CDR2 YNFKEQ. Trimming cost V 3 bases and J 4 bases; bases outside gene matches: 10. The CDR3 spells CASSQEVGTASDTQYF. The CDR3 nucleotides read TGTGCCAGCAGCCAGGAAGTTGGGACAGCCTCAGATACGCAGTATTTT.

This clone was counted only a few times. The chain employs TRBV5-1 and TRBJ2-2; a possible D gene is TRBD1 (5 bases). The CDR3 is made up of 14 amino acids. Trimming removed 7 bases from V and 0 bases from J, with 10 bases in between. Germline V gene lookup returns CDR1 SGHRS and CDR2 YFSETQ. This CDR3 is CASQGSANTGELFF. The CDR3 DNA reads TGCGCCAGCCAGGGCAGTGCGAACACCGGGGAGCTGTTTTTT. Combining the CDR3 with reference TRBV5-1 and TRBJ2-2 gives the whole variable domain KAGVTQTPRYLIKTRGQQVTLSCSPISGHRSVSWYQQTPGQGLQFLFEYFSETQRNKGNFPGRFSGRQFSNSRSEMNVSTLELGDSALYLCASQGSANTGELFFGEGSRLTVL.

The rearrangement joins TRBV7-2 to TRBJ2-7; D assignment may be TRBD1 or TRBD2 (5 bases each). V lost 5 bases and J 5 bases, leaving 19 bases between the germline ends. Germline CDR1 is SGHTA and CDR2 is FQGNSA. The CDR3 loop spans 15 amino acids. CDR3 DNA: TGTGCCAGCAGCCCCCCTGGGACGCGGAGGCACGAGCAGTACTTC. Translation: CASSPPGTRRHEQYF.

This rearrangement joins TRBV7-2 to TRBJ1-2; maybe TRBD1 (6 bases). Per the germline V gene, CDR1 is SGHTA and CDR2 is FQGNSA. CDR3 length equals 13 residues. V lost 5 bases to trimming and J lost 7 bases, with 14 bases between them. The CDR3 bases are TGTGCCAGCAGCCCCGATACAGGGCTTGGCTACACCTTC. Translating gives CASSPDTGLGYTF.

The chain links TRBV7-6 to TRBJ2-1; D tentatively reads TRBD1 or TRBD2 (5 bases each). The V gene's germline CDR1 is SGHVS and CDR2 FNYEAQ. The CDR3 covers 17 residues. The germline V and J ends were trimmed by 4 bases and 4 bases, with 20 bases remaining between them. CDR3 bases: TGTGCCAGCAGCTCCCGCCTCGGGGCAGGGTTATACAATGAGCAGTTCTTC. Protein sequence: CASSSRLGAGLYNEQFF.

This chain connects TRBV23-1 to TRBJ1-1; D is ambiguous. TRBV23-1 is known as an ORF, though its function is uncertain. Trimming took off 6 bases at V and 11 bases at J, with 13 bases between the two ends. The CDR3 length is 11 residues. This CDR3 reads CASRNPRRAFF. CDR3 coding DNA: TGCGCCAGCAGAAACCCTCGGAGGGCTTTCTTT.

The chain couples TRBV27 to TRBJ2-7; TRBD2 aligns across 9 bases. The trim removed 0 bases at V and 5 bases at J, leaving 5 bases unmatched. The germline V gene has CDR1 MNHEY and CDR2 SMNVEV (reference sequence). The CDR3 length is 15 residues. CDR3 nucleotides: TGTGCCAGCAGTTTATCGAGAGCGGGGGGTCACGAGCAGTACTTC. It translates to CASSLSRAGGHEQYF.

This chain uses TRBV10-3 with TRBJ2-2, with D possibly matching TRBD1 (6 bases). Trimming shortened V by 7 bases and J by 4 bases, and 13 bases separated the two germline ends. The CDR3 has 14 residues. Germline V gives CDR1 ENHRY, CDR2 SYGVKD. The CDR3 DNA sequence: TGTGCCATCATGCCAGGGGTGGGCACCGGGGAGCTGTTTTTT. This encodes CAIMPGVGTGELFF.

This clone was counted a single time. The chain uses TRBV18 and TRBJ1-6, with 11 bases lining up with TRBD1. Germline CDR1 and CDR2: KGHSH and LQKENI. The CDR3 length is 19 residues. With 3 bases clipped from V and 8 bases from J, the junction kept 15 bases outside the gene matches. This CDR3 reads CASSPRGQGEEESDSPLHF. The CDR3 region has the DNA TGTGCCAGCTCACCGAGGGGACAGGGGGAAGAAGAGAGCGATTCACCCCTCCACTTT.

V and J are TRBV11-2 and TRBJ2-6, with 7 bases identical to TRBD1. Germline values: CDR1 SGHAT, CDR2 FQNNGV. Trimming at V came to 4 bases and at J to 4 bases, leaving 16 bases not matched to a gene. This CDR3 has 19 amino acids. CDR3 in DNA: TGTGCCAGCAGCTCTACCGGAAGGGGGCTCATATCCGGGGCCAACGTCCTGACTTTC. Translated, it gives CASSSTGRGLISGANVLTF.